This TCR beta chain comes out of a study of breast tumors, draining lymph nodes, adjacent tissues. Overall study findings and caveats: Compared with lymph nodes, tumors were less diverse; compared with nontumor tissue, more. Luminal-like breast cancer showed significantly greater tumor-nontumor repertoire similarity than basal-like breast cancer did.

The sample holds many counts of this clonotype. The antigen is not known. CDR3 length: 13 amino acids. Germline loops: CDR1 MNHEY, CDR2 SMNVEV (reference sequence). V dropped 6 bases and J dropped 2 bases, with 11 bases sitting between them. TCRdb re-analysed the multiplex PCR reads in MiXCR, keeping a single row per CDR3 protein. Of approximately 15,000 distinct CDR3 sequences in the sample, approximately 57% were seen once. The receptor was derived from a female donor with breast cancer. Some clones in this sample may be carry-over from other donors' samples. The sequenced sample consisted of tumor-adjacent breast tissue. The V call is TRBV27, the J call TRBJ2-7; D not resolved. CDR3 amino acids: CASSPTRTYEQYF. DNA of the CDR3: TGTGCCAGCAGCCCGACCCGAACCTACGAGCAGTACTTC.